Reported below is one TCR beta chain. Using immunoSEQ multiplex PCR, the repertoire was profiled, and TCRdb retains in-frame clones only, with some absent. The sample shows around 50,000 clones, roughly 30% of them seen only once. The data are from a study of tumour-infiltrating T cells in Burkitt lymphoma. There are 16 residues in the CDR3. Germline CDR1 is MNHEY and CDR2 is SMNVEV (reference sequence). V shed 8 bases, J shed 4 bases, and the junction held 14 bases outside the gene matches. The sample was tumor tissue. The clonotype originates from a human donor with Burkitt lymphoma. The chain links TRBV27 to TRBJ1-1; 9 nucleotides align to TRBD1. The CDR3 loop reads CASVPGQGRVGTEAFF. The DNA of the CDR3 is TGTGCCAGCGTTCCGGGACAGGGAAGGGTTGGCACTGAAGCTTTCTTT.